The 10 T cell receptor beta chains below were found in one sample sequenced in a study of shared clonotypes between healthy human individuals. The naive CD8 subset, CD45RO-negative cells positively selected for CCR7, excluded terminally differentiated effector memory CD45RA+ cells. Clones were read by immunoSEQ multiplex PCR, and TCRdb kept only the in-frame ones, dropping some. The data show approximately 720,000 clones, roughly 94% seen once. The sequenced sample consisted of naive CD8+ T cells sorted from blood. The receptors here all came from a man under 40 in good health.

The chain is built from TRBV2 and TRBJ1-3; D ambiguous. The length of the CDR3 is 13 residues. CDR1 is SNHLY and CDR2 is FYNNEI in the germline V gene. The germline V and J ends were trimmed by 8 bases and 0 bases, with 8 bases remaining between them. Here the CDR3 reads CASVRSSGNTIYF. CDR3 sequence (DNA): TGTGCCAGCGTCCGGAGCTCTGGAAACACCATATATTTT.

The chain carries TRBV6-5 and TRBJ2-1; D not certain. CDR3 size: 14 residues. Germline CDR1 reads MNHEY; CDR2 reads SVGAGI. Trimming removed 4 bases from V and 10 bases from J, with 17 bases in between. CDR3 nucleotides: TGTGCCAGCAGTTCTGTTGGGCATGGAGCGGAGCAGTTCTTC. Translating it yields CASSSVGHGAEQFF.

CDR3 sequence: CASTGTHRDLRGEQYF. For the CDR3, the DNA is TGTGCCAGTACCGGAACCCACAGGGACCTCCGGGGAGAGCAGTACTTC. The V gene is TRBV19, the J gene TRBJ2-7, with D possibly matching TRBD1 (6 bases). Trimming pared 7 bases from V and 7 bases from J, leaving 26 bases between. The CDR3 loop spans 16 amino acids. Germline V gene lookup returns CDR1 LNHDA and CDR2 SQIVND (reference sequence).

The chain uses TRBV11-2 and TRBJ2-7; a weak D match, TRBD1 (5 bases). This CDR3 region has 12 residues. Trimming removed 5 bases from V and 4 bases from J, with 9 bases in between. Germline-derived CDR1 and CDR2 are SGHAT and FQNNGV. This CDR3 is CASSAQGYEQYF. The CDR3 bases are TGTGCCAGCAGCGCCCAGGGATACGAGCAGTACTTC.

The chain employs TRBV29-1 and TRBJ2-1; maybe TRBD1 (6 bases). The CDR3 runs 14 residues. V lost 7 bases and J lost 4, with 17 bases in between. In germline, CDR1 is SQVTM, CDR2 ANQGSEA. CDR3 DNA: TGCAGCGAACGACAGGCGCACACATACAATGAGCAGTTCTTC. Its translation: CSERQAHTYNEQFF.

The V gene is TRBV19, the J gene TRBJ2-2; 12 bases fit TRBD2. The V gene's germline CDR1 is LNHDA and CDR2 SQIVND (reference sequence). The trim removed 0 bases at V and 5 bases at J, leaving 10 bases unmatched. The CDR3 is made up of 19 amino acids. DNA for the CDR3: TGTGCCAGTAGTATAGATCCCCCCGGACTAGCGGGAATAACCGGGGAGCTGTTTTTT. Translation gives CASSIDPPGLAGITGELFF.

The V and J genes are TRBV14 and TRBJ2-5, with D unresolved. Trimming left V 0 bases short and J 5 bases short, with 13 bases between. This CDR3 region has 15 residues. Germline V gives CDR1 SGHDN, CDR2 FVKESK. The CDR3 DNA follows: TGTGCCAGCAGCCAAGATGCTGGCCGTTTCGAGACCCAGTACTTC. This codes for CASSQDAGRFETQYF.

The rearrangement links TRBV6-5 to TRBJ1-1, with 7 bases aligning to TRBD1. V dropped 0 bases and J dropped 6; count of bases not matched to a gene: 4. Per germline, CDR1 MNHEY and CDR2 SVGAGI. The CDR3 totals 14 residues. The CDR3 sequence: CASSYSGGSPEAFF. CDR3 nucleotides: TGTGCCAGCAGTTACTCAGGGGGCTCCCCTGAAGCTTTCTTT.

The chain recombines TRBV7-9 with TRBJ2-1; D unresolved. CDR1 is SEHNR and CDR2 is FQNEAQ in the germline V gene (reference sequence). This CDR3 comprises 12 residues. The ends were cut back, 1 base at V and 10 bases at J, with 8 bases in the middle. CDR3 bases: TGTGCCAGCAGCTTAGGGATGGAGGAGCAGTTCTTC. Translating gives CASSLGMEEQFF. Full variable domain (rest looked up from reference TRBV7-9 and TRBJ2-1): DTGVSQNPRHKITKRGQNVTFRCDPISEHNRLYWYRQTLGQGPEFLTYFQNEAQLEKSRLLSDRFSAERPKGSFSTLEIQRTEQGDSAMYLCASSLGMEEQFFGPGTRLTVL.

This clone was counted a single time. This rearrangement joins TRBV2 to TRBJ2-7, with 8 bases lining up with TRBD2. The CDR3 length is 14 residues. CDR1 and CDR2 from the germline V gene are SNHLY and FYNNEI. The ends lost 7 bases at V and 2 bases at J; junction bases unmatched: 7. Here the CDR3 reads CASIGGRLPYEQYF. CDR3 DNA: TGTGCCAGCATAGGCGGGAGGTTGCCCTACGAGCAGTACTTC.